The 16 T cell receptor beta chains in this list originate from one sample, sequenced in a study of T cells in Graves' hyperthyroidism and ophthalmopathy. TCR beta CDR3 region amplification was performed from RNA transcripts. When the TCR CDR3 underwent first-round RT-PCR, the HTBI primer set was used. TCRdb reprocessed the multiplex PCR reads with MiXCR, giving one entry per CDR3 protein. The sample comprises 500,000 to 600,000 distinct CDR3 sequences, just over 45% of which are singletons, and roughly 19% rests with the top ten. The sequenced sample was peripheral blood or thyroid tissue (not recorded which). All receptors come from an adult woman with Graves' disease, either hyperthyroidism or ophthalmopathy (not recorded which).

V usage is TRBV2 and J usage is TRBJ1-2; 7 bases match TRBD1. V was clipped by 8 bases and J by 5 bases; unmatched bases: 8. The CDR3 length is 13 residues. Germline CDR1 and CDR2: SNHLY and FYNNEI. The CDR3 is CASQIGTEYGYTF. CDR3 nucleotide sequence: TGTGCCAGCCAGATTGGGACAGAATATGGCTACACCTTC.

This clonotype was seen once. The genes are TRBV7-9 and TRBJ1-1; 10 positions match TRBD1. Germline trimming cut 2 bases from V and 5 bases from J; bases unmatched to any gene: 5. Germline values: CDR1 SEHNR, CDR2 FQNEAQ (reference sequence). The CDR3 covers 15 residues. The CDR3 DNA reads TGTGCCAGCAGCTTAACAGGGGACAGGGGTACTGAAGCTTTCTTT. This gives the protein CASSLTGDRGTEAFF. Looking up the rest from reference TRBV7-9 and TRBJ1-1 gives the full variable domain: DTGVSQNPRHKITKRGQNVTFRCDPISEHNRLYWYRQTLGQGPEFLTYFQNEAQLEKSRLLSDRFSAERPKGSFSTLEIQRTEQGDSAMYLCASSLTGDRGTEAFFGQGTRLTVV.

The chain combines TRBV7-8 with TRBJ1-1, with 9 bases aligning to TRBD1. Germline CDR1 reads SGHVS; CDR2 reads FQNEAQ. The CDR3 is made up of 16 amino acids. Trimming took 5 bases from V and 2 from J; bases not matched to a gene: 9. CDR3 nucleotides: TGTGCCAGCAGCCCACCCAGGACAGGGGTTAACACTGAAGCTTTCTTT. Protein product: CASSPPRTGVNTEAFF.

This clonotype was seen ten or more times. The gene calls are TRBV19 and TRBJ2-2; weak D call: TRBD1 (6 bases). This CDR3 is built from 16 residues. Germline V lookup: CDR1 LNHDA, CDR2 SQIVND (reference sequence). Trimming cost V 4 bases and J 5 bases, with 17 bases left between them. The CDR3 region is CASSTGRKQGTGELFF. The CDR3 DNA follows: TGTGCCAGTAGTACAGGTCGAAAACAGGGTACCGGGGAGCTGTTTTTT.

The V call is TRBV20-1, the J call TRBJ2-5; perhaps TRBD1 as D (5 bases). Trimming took 5 bases from V and 9 from J, leaving 19 bases between them. The CDR3 has 13 amino acids. In germline, CDR1 is DFQATT, CDR2 SNEGSKA (reference sequence). CDR3 DNA sequence: TGCAGTGCTTTTACAGGCAACAATCAGCCCCAGTACTTC. It codes for CSAFTGNNQPQYF.

This clonotype was seen repeatedly, ten times or more. The chain has TRBV6-6 and TRBJ2-2, with TRBD2 matching over 8 bases. Germline V gene sequence: CDR1 MNHNY, CDR2 SVGAGI (reference sequence). The CDR3 consists of 16 residues. V trimming: 4 bases; J trimming: 1 base; junction bases outside the gene matches: 5. This chain's CDR3 is CASSWTGTRNTGELFF. CDR3 DNA sequence: TGTGCCAGCAGTTGGACCGGGACTAGGAACACCGGGGAGCTGTTTTTT.

Of note for this clonotype: This may be a read error: a much more frequent sequence differs by one nucleotide. This chain connects TRBV6-5 to TRBJ1-6, with a weak D call TRBD1 (6 bases). Germline-derived CDR1 and CDR2 are MNHEY and SVGAGI. Trimming removed 8 bases at V and 10 bases at J, with 15 bases between. The length of the CDR3 is 13 residues. CDR3 bases: TGTGCCAGCGGTACCTGGGGGGCCTCACCCCTCCACTTT. Protein sequence: CASGTWGASPLHF.

V usage is TRBV7-3 and J usage is TRBJ1-1; D is undetermined. V was trimmed by 1 base and J by 5 bases, leaving 17 bases between them. The V gene's germline CDR1 is SGHTA and CDR2 FQGTGA. The CDR3 totals 16 residues. For the CDR3, the DNA is TGTGCCAGCAGCTTAAGGATGGCCGGGGATTCAACTGAAGCTTTCTTT. Protein sequence: CASSLRMAGDSTEAFF. The full variable domain, its missing parts supplied by reference TRBV7-3 and TRBJ1-1, is GAGVSQTPSNKVTEKGKYVELRCDPISGHTALYWYRQSLGQGPEFLIYFQGTGAADDSGLPNDRFFAVRPEGSVSTLKIQRTERGDSAVYLCASSLRMAGDSTEAFFGQGTRLTVV.

The chain is built from TRBV20-1 and TRBJ2-7; D is ambiguous. CDR1 DFQATT and CDR2 SNEGSKA come from the germline V gene (reference sequence). CDR3 size: 13 residues. Trimming pared 2 bases from V and 6 bases from J, leaving 14 bases between. DNA of the CDR3: TGCAGTGCTAGAAAGGGCGGATTGGGCGAGCAGTACTTC. It translates to CSARKGGLGEQYF.

This clonotype was observed at least ten times. The V and J genes are TRBV10-3 and TRBJ1-6, with D maybe TRBD1 (5 bases). Between the trimmed V and J ends, which lost 8 bases and 6 bases, there was a span of 17 bases. There are 15 residues in the CDR3. CDR1 and CDR2 (germline): ENHRY, SYGVKD. CDR3 protein: CAIWRGPEANSPLHF. The CDR3 coding sequence is TGTGCCATCTGGAGGGGACCCGAGGCTAATTCACCCCTCCACTTT.

This clonotype occurred a few times. The chain combines TRBV7-7 with TRBJ1-5; possibly TRBD1 for D (5 bases). The CDR3 length is 12 residues. Looked up from germline, CDR1 is SSHAT and CDR2 is FNYEAQ (reference sequence). The CDR3: CATGGVDQPQHF. The DNA for the CDR3 is TGTGCTACGGGGGGGGTGGATCAGCCCCAGCATTTT.

In this sample, this clonotype turned up a few times. This chain connects TRBV7-9 to TRBJ2-3; maybe TRBD2 (6 bases). Germline values: CDR1 SEHNR, CDR2 FQNEAQ (reference sequence). The CDR3 totals 13 residues. V lost 7 bases, J lost 0 bases, and 8 bases lay in between. This chain's CDR3 is CASTGGSTDTQYF. In DNA form, the CDR3 reads TGTGCCAGCACCGGGGGAAGCACAGATACGCAGTATTTT. Complete variable domain (other parts from reference TRBV7-9 and TRBJ2-3): DTGVSQNPRHKITKRGQNVTFRCDPISEHNRLYWYRQTLGQGPEFLTYFQNEAQLEKSRLLSDRFSAERPKGSFSTLEIQRTEQGDSAMYLCASTGGSTDTQYFGPGTRLTVL.

This clonotype was seen many times. The CDR3: CASTLDTGNTEAFF. The DNA for the CDR3 is TGCGCCAGCACTCTTGACACAGGGAACACTGAAGCTTTCTTT. The V gene is TRBV5-1, the J gene TRBJ1-1; a possible D gene is TRBD1 (5 bases). With 6 bases removed from V and 1 base from J, the gap between germline ends came to 13 bases. Germline V lookup: CDR1 SGHRS, CDR2 YFSETQ. CDR3 length equals 14 residues.

This chain joins TRBV11-2 and TRBJ1-1; maybe TRBD1 (5 bases). This CDR3 has 15 amino acids. V was pared by 5 bases and J by 0 bases, with 13 bases between. CDR1 is SGHAT and CDR2 is FQNNGV in the germline V gene. CDR3 DNA: TGTGCCAGCAGCGAACCACCGACAGTGAACACTGAAGCTTTCTTT. Translating it yields CASSEPPTVNTEAFF. The complete variable domain, with remaining parts taken from reference TRBV11-2 and TRBJ1-1, reads EAGVAQSPRYKIIEKRQSVAFWCNPISGHATLYWYQQILGQGPKLLIQFQNNGVVDDSQLPKDRFSAERLKGVDSTLKIQPAKLEDSAVYLCASSEPPTVNTEAFFGQGTRLTVV.

This clonotype has a count of ten or more. The V and J genes are TRBV5-1 and TRBJ1-4; D unclear. This CDR3 spans 16 amino acids. Germline V gene sequence: CDR1 SGHRS, CDR2 YFSETQ. V was cut by 0 bases and J by 0 bases, with 9 bases left in between. In nucleotides, the CDR3 is TGCGCCAGCAGCTTGGATGGGGATACAACTAATGAAAAACTGTTTTTT. Translation: CASSLDGDTTNEKLFF.

This clonotype came up many times. The chain has TRBV10-3 and TRBJ2-3; 9 nucleotides match TRBD2. V lost 4 bases, J lost 2 bases, and 4 bases stayed unmatched. Per the germline V gene, CDR1 is ENHRY and CDR2 is SYGVKD. The CDR3 has 15 residues. The CDR3 coding sequence is TGTGCCATCAGTGCTAGCGGGGAAAACACAGATACGCAGTATTTT. Translating it yields CAISASGENTDTQYF.